The 12 T cell receptor beta chains reported below all come from one sample, sequenced in a study of shared clonotypes between healthy human individuals. Assay used: immunoSEQ multiplex PCR; TCRdb lists only in-frame clones, some missing. The table lists over a million clones, around 97% of them singletons, with 1% to 1.5% in the top ten. Sequencing was done on a sample of naive CD4+ T cells sorted from blood. The subset was: CD45RA+ positively selected. The source is a man aged 25-45 years in good health.

The genes are TRBV20-1 and TRBJ1-1; D gene unclear. From germline, CDR1 is DFQATT and CDR2 SNEGSKA (reference sequence). V lost 2 bases, J lost 8 bases, and 9 bases lay in between. The CDR3 consists of 11 residues. The CDR3 nucleotides read TGCAGTGCTAGAATGCGGGTCGAAGCTTTCTTT. This translates into CSARMRVEAFF.

This clone was detected once. V usage is TRBV5-1 and J usage is TRBJ1-1; 12 bases fit TRBD1. Germline assignment: CDR1 SGHRS and CDR2 YFSETQ. CDR3 length equals 18 residues. V dropped 4 bases and J dropped 0; count of bases not matched to a gene: 10. The CDR3 sequence: CASSGAGTGGLMNTEAFF. CDR3 coding DNA: TGCGCCAGCAGCGGGGCCGGGACAGGGGGCCTCATGAACACTGAAGCTTTCTTT. The full variable domain, in which reference TRBV5-1 and TRBJ1-1 provide the parts outside the CDR3, is KAGVTQTPRYLIKTRGQQVTLSCSPISGHRSVSWYQQTPGQGLQFLFEYFSETQRNKGNFPGRFSGRQFSNSRSEMNVSTLELGDSALYLCASSGAGTGGLMNTEAFFGQGTRLTVV.

This clone has more than one count but fewer than ten. Other nucleotide sequences from this sample produce the same CDR3. The chain couples TRBV18 to TRBJ2-1; D gene unclear. The CDR3 contains 14 residues. Trimming stripped 3 bases from V and 0 bases from J, with 6 bases between. Germline CDR1 and CDR2: KGHSH and LQKENI. The CDR3 nucleotides read TGTGCCAGCTCACCTTCGAGCTCCTACAATGAGCAGTTCTTC. Protein product: CASSPSSSYNEQFF.

This clone was found a few times. This chain connects TRBV28 to TRBJ2-7; 8 nucleotides agree with TRBD1. Germline-derived CDR1 and CDR2 are MDHEN and SYDVKM. This CDR3 has 15 amino acids. The J segment lost 2 bases and the V segment lost 8 bases, leaving 11 bases of the junction unmatched. The CDR3 spells CASGRTGTGAYEQYF. Here the CDR3 DNA reads TGTGCCAGCGGCCGAACCGGGACAGGAGCCTACGAGCAGTACTTC.

As concerns this clone: Other DNA variants within this sample encode the same CDR3. J is TRBJ2-1 and V is TRBV20-1, with D unclear. This CDR3 has 10 amino acids. Deletions cut 4 bases from V and 6 bases from J, with 4 bases between. Looked up from germline, CDR1 is DFQATT and CDR2 is SNEGSKA (reference sequence). The CDR3, as DNA: TGCAGTGCTATCGGCAATGAGCAGTTCTTC. Translated, it gives CSAIGNEQFF.

V usage is TRBV5-1 and J usage is TRBJ2-5; D not resolved. CDR3 length equals 13 residues. Trimming took 2 bases from V and 5 from J, leaving 10 bases between them. CDR1 and CDR2 from the germline V gene are SGHRS and YFSETQ. The CDR3 is CASSLFLGETQYF. In nucleotides, the CDR3 is TGCGCCAGCAGCTTATTTCTTGGGGAGACCCAGTACTTC.

The V call is TRBV15, the J call TRBJ2-1, with D possibly matching TRBD1 (6 bases). Germline V gene sequence: CDR1 LNHNV, CDR2 YYDKDF (reference sequence). The CDR3 totals 15 residues. Between the trimmed V and J ends, which lost 0 bases and 5 bases, there was a span of 11 bases. The CDR3 region is CATSRDGTIHNEQFF. In DNA form, the CDR3 reads TGTGCCACCAGCAGAGATGGGACAATTCACAATGAGCAGTTCTTC.

The rearrangement uses TRBV27 and TRBJ1-5; D gene ambiguous. V lost 0 bases and J lost 10, with 19 bases in between. This CDR3 has 16 amino acids. Germline CDR1 and CDR2: MNHEY and SMNVEV (reference sequence). CDR3 sequence (DNA): TGTGCCAGCAGTTTATCAGGTTGGGGAACCGAGGGACCCCAGCATTTT. Its translation is CASSLSGWGTEGPQHF.

The chain recombines TRBV6-5 with TRBJ2-3; D possibly uses TRBD1 or TRBD2 (5 bases each). The V gene's germline CDR1 is MNHEY and CDR2 SVGAGI. V lost 5 bases and J 7 bases, leaving 10 bases between the germline ends. This CDR3 is 12 amino acids long. CDR3 nucleotides: TGTGCCAGCAGTAGGGGAGTCAATACGCAGTATTTT. Translated, it gives CASSRGVNTQYF.

CDR3 sequence reads: CASSVRLAGYEQYF. In DNA form, the CDR3 reads TGTGCCAGCAGCGTGCGGCTAGCGGGTTACGAGCAGTACTTC. The gene calls are TRBV9 and TRBJ2-7; TRBD2 matches 8 bases. Germline V gene lookup returns CDR1 SGDLS and CDR2 YYNGEE. The junction had 5 bases not matched to a gene; V was cut back by 2 bases and J by 4 bases. This CDR3 has 14 residues.

This chain uses TRBV27 with TRBJ2-2; no reliable D call. V lost 3 bases and J lost 4, with 9 bases in between. The CDR3 has 14 residues. The germline V gene has CDR1 MNHEY and CDR2 SMNVEV (reference sequence). CDR3 loop: CASSFSGGTGELFF. The CDR3 bases are TGTGCCAGCAGTTTCTCGGGCGGCACCGGGGAGCTGTTTTTT.

This rearrangement joins TRBV4-2 to TRBJ1-3; 7 positions agree with TRBD1. The CDR3 has 18 residues. V was clipped by 4 bases and J by 0 bases; unmatched bases: 12. Germline V lookup: CDR1 LGHNA, CDR2 YNFKEQ. The CDR3 bases are TGTGCCAGCAGCCTCCCCGGGGGACAGCCCTTCTCTGGAAACACCATATATTTT. Amino acid sequence: CASSLPGGQPFSGNTIYF.